Below are 27 T cell receptor beta chains sequenced from a single sample in a study of shared clonotypes between healthy human individuals. Sequenced by immunoSEQ multiplex PCR; TCRdb stores in-frame clones only, minus some. The repertoire holds 97,000 or so clones, with roughly 50% as singletons. Specimen: PBMCs. The receptor source for this set is a woman aged 40 to 50 in good health. Some clones in this sample may be carry-over from other donors' samples.

This clone was found a few times. The chain uses TRBV14 and TRBJ2-5; the match to TRBD2 covers 7 bases. Germline-derived CDR1 and CDR2 are SGHDN and FVKESK. The CDR3 sequence is 14 residues long. J was trimmed by 2 bases and V by 4 bases; bases with no gene match: 4. The CDR3 reads CASSRFGGQETQYF. DNA for the CDR3: TGTGCCAGCAGCCGATTCGGGGGGCAAGAGACCCAGTACTTC.

The CDR3 sequence: CAIQTGGVYGYTF. CDR3 bases: TGTGCCATCCAGACAGGGGGCGTCTATGGCTACACCTTC. The rearrangement joins TRBV28 to TRBJ1-2; 10 nucleotides line up with TRBD1. J gave up 4 bases and V 10 bases, and 6 bases lay outside the gene matches. The CDR3 has 13 amino acids. CDR1 is MDHEN, CDR2 SYDVKM, per germline.

A note on this clone: It differs at one base from a far larger clone, so likely a read error. The V call is TRBV28, the J call TRBJ1-3, with D tentatively TRBD1 (6 bases). Looked up from germline, CDR1 is MDHEN and CDR2 is SYDVKM. The CDR3 runs to 14 residues. Written as DNA, the CDR3 is TGTGCCAGCAGTTTATTCGCGGGACACAACACCATGTATTTT. This encodes CASSLFAGHNTMYF.

The rearrangement links TRBV5-8 to TRBJ2-1; 9 positions match TRBD1. The ends lost 2 bases at V and 8 bases at J; junction bases unmatched: 11. This CDR3 spans 16 amino acids. CDR1 SGHTS and CDR2 YDEGEE come from the germline V gene. This CDR3 is CASSFYGGQGGYEQFF. CDR3 sequence (DNA): TGTGCCAGCAGCTTTTATGGGGGACAGGGAGGCTATGAGCAGTTCTTC.

The chain carries TRBV4-2 and TRBJ1-3; D ambiguous. Between the trimmed V and J ends, which lost 0 bases and 1 base, there was a span of 10 bases. Germline V gene data show CDR1 as LGHNA and CDR2 as YNFKEQ. The CDR3 has 16 amino acids. CDR3 residues: CASSQEQPISGNTIYF. CDR3 coding DNA: TGTGCCAGCAGCCAAGAACAACCCATTTCTGGAAACACCATATATTTT.

The chain carries TRBV29-1 and TRBJ2-2, with 10 nucleotides matching TRBD2. CDR3 length: 14 amino acids. V trimming: 8 bases; J trimming: 1 base; junction bases outside the gene matches: 4. Germline V gives CDR1 SQVTM, CDR2 ANQGSEA. CDR3 amino acids: CSTRTSGNTGELFF. CDR3 nucleotides: TGCAGCACAAGGACTAGCGGGAACACCGGGGAGCTGTTTTTT.

This clone was counted a few times. The V and J genes are TRBV6-5 and TRBJ1-5; D may be TRBD1 (6 bases). CDR3 length: 16 amino acids. The ends were cut back, 4 bases at V and 0 bases at J, with 13 bases in the middle. Germline values: CDR1 MNHEY, CDR2 SVGAGI. The CDR3 sequence: CASSSLTGYSNQPQHF. The CDR3 coding sequence is TGTGCCAGCAGTTCACTGACAGGTTATAGCAATCAGCCCCAGCATTTT.

This clone was counted at least ten times. The CDR3 reads CASSFARGQPQHF. Written as DNA, the CDR3 is TGTGCCAGCAGTTTTGCCAGAGGGCAGCCCCAGCATTTT. This chain links TRBV27 with TRBJ1-5; unclear D gene. The germline gives CDR1 MNHEY, CDR2 SMNVEV (reference sequence). V was clipped by 3 bases and J by 7 bases, with 10 bases between them. This CDR3 is 13 amino acids long.

The chain joins TRBV5-1 to TRBJ2-1; D possibly corresponds to TRBD1 (5 bases). From germline, CDR1 is SGHRS and CDR2 YFSETQ. The CDR3 runs 14 residues. The V end lost 7 bases, the J end lost 4 bases, and 15 bases lay between the germline ends. CDR3 sequence: CASGAATGYNEQFF. In DNA, the CDR3 is TGCGCCAGCGGGGCGGCGACTGGATACAATGAGCAGTTCTTC.

This clone appeared a few times. Other DNA sequences in the sample encode the same CDR3. V gene TRBV28 combines with J gene TRBJ2-7; 11 nucleotides agree with TRBD1. The CDR3 spans 14 residues. J lost 5 bases, V lost 5 bases, and 5 bases had no gene match. Germline CDR1 and CDR2: MDHEN and SYDVKM. This CDR3 reads CASSLGTGGNEQYF. CDR3 nucleotides: TGTGCCAGCAGTCTAGGGACAGGGGGTAACGAGCAGTACTTC.

This clone was seen many times. The genes are TRBV5-1 and TRBJ1-2; 8 bases align to TRBD1. Germline V CDR1 and CDR2: SGHRS, YFSETQ. V lost 4 bases, J lost 6 bases, and 11 bases stayed unmatched. The CDR3 length is 15 residues. The CDR3 nucleotides read TGCGCCAGCAGCCCGAGACCAGGGGGCAGAGATGGCTACACCTTC. This gives the protein CASSPRPGGRDGYTF.

In its sample, this clone was seen many times. J is TRBJ2-1 and V is TRBV4-3; D remains unclear. V was trimmed by 0 bases and J by 0 bases, leaving 9 bases between them. Germline V CDR1 and CDR2: LGHNA, YSLEER. The CDR3 length is 16 residues. CDR3 DNA: TGCGCCAGCAGCCAAGATGCGGCTAGCTCCTACAATGAGCAGTTCTTC. Its translation is CASSQDAASSYNEQFF.

The chain employs TRBV28 and TRBJ2-1; 10 bases map to TRBD2. Germline V gene sequence: CDR1 MDHEN, CDR2 SYDVKM. The CDR3 runs to 16 residues. After removal of 1 base from V and 5 bases from J, the junction contained 5 bases not matched to a gene. The CDR3 DNA sequence: TGTGCCAGCAGTTTATTTAGCGGGAGGTTCCACAATGAGCAGTTCTTC. It encodes CASSLFSGRFHNEQFF.

The chain has TRBV6-5 and TRBJ2-2; 8 bases line up with TRBD1. Germline CDR1 and CDR2: MNHEY and SVGAGI. The CDR3 is made up of 14 amino acids. Germline trimming cut 6 bases from V and 6 bases from J; bases unmatched to any gene: 6. The CDR3 spells CASRHPGGSGELFF. CDR3 DNA sequence: TGTGCCAGCAGGCATCCAGGGGGCTCCGGGGAGCTGTTTTTT.

This clone was counted a single time. The CDR3 protein is CSAPTGTAADTQYF. The DNA for the CDR3 is TGCAGCGCACCCACCGGGACAGCGGCAGATACGCAGTATTTT. This chain connects TRBV29-1 to TRBJ2-3; 7 bases are shared with TRBD1. CDR1 and CDR2 from the germline V gene are SQVTM and ANQGSEA. The junction had 11 bases not matched to a gene; V was cut back by 7 bases and J by 4 bases. The CDR3 spans 14 residues.

As to this clone: An end of the junction differs from the germline gene, which may be a read error. Other nucleotide sequences from this sample produce the same CDR3. The rearrangement uses TRBV4-1 and TRBJ1-3, with 7 bases lining up with TRBD1. The CDR3 is 16 amino acids. Germline CDR1 MGHRA, CDR2 YSYEKL. In DNA form, the CDR3 reads TGCGCCAGCAGCCCTTGGGACAGCCGCTCTGGAAACACCATATACTTT. Translation: CASSPWDSRSGNTIYF.

This clone was detected many times. This chain links TRBV4-2 with TRBJ2-3, with 7 bases identical to TRBD2. CDR3 length equals 16 residues. After removal of 3 bases from V and 0 bases from J, the junction contained 6 bases not matched to a gene. Germline assignment: CDR1 LGHNA and CDR2 YNFKEQ. CDR3 DNA sequence: TGTGCCAGCAGCCAGGGGACTACCACTAGCACAGATACGCAGTATTTT. It is translated as CASSQGTTTSTDTQYF.

Remarks on this clone: With only one base between it and a far larger clone, this is likely a read error. The chain joins TRBV19 to TRBJ2-6; D possibly matches TRBD1 or TRBD2 (5 bases each). This CDR3 is built from 18 residues. CDR1 and CDR2 from the germline V gene are LNHDA and SQIVND (reference sequence). DNA of the CDR3: TGTGCCAGTAGTATTCCGGGACGGAAAGCCACCGGGGCCGACGTCCTGACTTTC. Protein sequence: CASSIPGRKATGADVLTF.

Many counts were recorded for this clone. This chain's CDR3 is CASSHILRIRNSPLHF. For the CDR3, the DNA is TGCGCCAGCAGCCACATACTCCGGATACGGAATTCACCCCTCCACTTT. V usage is TRBV4-1 and J usage is TRBJ1-6; no reliable D call. CDR1 and CDR2 (germline): MGHRA, YSYEKL. With 3 bases removed from V and 7 bases from J, the gap between germline ends came to 16 bases. The CDR3 has 16 residues.

The chain is built from TRBV2 and TRBJ2-7; TRBD1 matches 9 bases. The CDR3 length is 16 residues. Germline V gene sequence: CDR1 SNHLY, CDR2 FYNNEI. V lost 2 bases, J lost 7 bases, and 12 bases stayed unmatched. CDR3 residues: CASSELSGDRAREQYF. CDR3 DNA: TGTGCCAGCAGTGAACTAAGCGGGGACAGGGCTAGGGAGCAGTACTTC.

This chain links TRBV2 with TRBJ2-1, with TRBD2 matching over 7 bases. Germline CDR1 is SNHLY and CDR2 is FYNNEI. CDR3 length: 13 residues. Trimming removed 10 bases from V and 3 bases from J; junction bases left unmatched: 6. The CDR3 sequence: CATGRSGYNEQFF. CDR3 DNA sequence: TGTGCCACCGGGAGGTCAGGCTACAATGAGCAGTTCTTC.

This clone occurred a few times. The V and J genes are TRBV6-5 and TRBJ2-7; D not resolved. The germline V gene has CDR1 MNHEY and CDR2 SVGAGI. The CDR3 length is 13 residues. V lost 2 bases and J lost 7, with 12 bases in between. In DNA, the CDR3 is TGTGCCAGCAGTTACCAACGTGATACGGAGCAGTACTTC. It specifies CASSYQRDTEQYF.

The chain couples TRBV7-9 to TRBJ2-7; D is possibly TRBD1 or TRBD2 (5 bases each). Germline CDR1 reads SEHNR; CDR2 reads FQNEAQ (reference sequence). CDR3 length: 13 residues. The V gene lost 8 bases and the J gene lost 1 base, with 12 bases spanning the gap. The CDR3 bases are TGTGCCAGCTCCGGGACCCATTCCTACGAGCAGTACTTC. This codes for CASSGTHSYEQYF.

To note about this clone: A much more abundant neighbour one base away suggests this may be a read error. The chain joins TRBV6-4 to TRBJ2-2, with a weak D call TRBD2 (5 bases). This CDR3 comprises 13 residues. V was trimmed by 6 bases and J by 1 base, leaving 6 bases between them. CDR1 and CDR2 from the germline V gene are MRHNA and SNTAGT. CDR3: CASSEGNTGELFF. CDR3 nucleotides: TGTGCCAGCAGCGAGGGGAACACCGGGGAGCTGTTTTTT.

Regarding this clone: This clone may be a read error of a much larger clone one base away. This CDR3 is also generated by other DNA sequences in the sample. V usage is TRBV5-1 and J usage is TRBJ2-3, with D possibly matching TRBD2 (6 bases). The V gene's germline CDR1 is SGHRS and CDR2 YFSETQ. Trimming took off 0 bases at V and 0 bases at J, with 8 bases between the two ends. The CDR3 contains 15 residues. The DNA for the CDR3 is TGCGCCAGCAGCTTGGTTGCGGGGAGCACAGATACGCAGTATTTT. It specifies CASSLVAGSTDTQYF.

This clone was seen many times. This chain connects TRBV29-1 to TRBJ1-2, with no clear D. CDR1 is SQVTM and CDR2 is ANQGSEA in the germline V gene. Trimming left V 7 bases short and J 0 bases short, with 6 bases between. This CDR3 is built from 11 residues. CDR3 DNA: TGCAGCGACACAGCTAACTATGGCTACACCTTC. It translates to CSDTANYGYTF.

The chain carries TRBV10-2 and TRBJ2-7; 12 bases agree with TRBD2. With 7 bases clipped from V and 6 bases from J, the junction kept 10 bases outside the gene matches. The CDR3 consists of 15 residues. Germline assignment: CDR1 WSHSY and CDR2 SAAADI. CDR3 coding DNA: TGCGCCAGCAATGGACTCCGGACTAGCGGGACCGAGCAGTACTTC. This encodes CASNGLRTSGTEQYF.